This entry lists 2 T cell receptor beta chains sequenced from one sample in a study of blood T cell repertoires in COVID-19. Some clones are missing from TCRdb's copy, which holds only in-frame ones; the method was immunoSEQ multiplex PCR. The sample gives about 200,000 clones, approximately 80% of which show up once; roughly 20% is in the top ten. Sequenced: peripheral blood. The origin of the receptors is a human donor in a cohort sampled during active COVID-19.

This rearrangement joins TRBV5-5 to TRBJ2-5; no firm D call. The CDR3 has 17 residues. Germline CDR1 is SGHKS and CDR2 is YYEKEE (reference sequence). V was trimmed by 1 base and J by 2 bases, leaving 18 bases between them. CDR3 residues: CASSLSRNQVPQETQYF. The CDR3 region has the DNA TGTGCCAGCAGCTTGTCACGGAATCAGGTACCTCAAGAGACCCAGTACTTC. The variable domain in full, with the rest retrieved from reference TRBV5-5 and TRBJ2-5, is DAGVTQSPTHLIKTRGQQVTLRCSPISGHKSVSWYQQVLGQGPQFIFQYYEKEERGRGNFPDRFSARQFPNYSSELNVNALLLGDSALYLCASSLSRNQVPQETQYFGPGTRLLVL.

This clone has just one count. The chain combines TRBV27 with TRBJ2-3; 7 bases line up with TRBD2. CDR1 and CDR2 from the germline V gene are MNHEY and SMNVEV (reference sequence). V lost 5 bases, J lost 6 bases, and 14 bases stayed unmatched. The CDR3 sequence is 16 residues long. The chain's CDR3 is CASSLRPGLQPDTQYF. The CDR3 nucleotides read TGTGCCAGCAGTCTCCGGCCGGGACTACAGCCCGATACGCAGTATTTT.